This TCR beta chain is drawn from a study of T cells expressing NK-cell markers. Germline CDR1 and CDR2: MNHNS and SASEGT. The CDR3 contains 15 residues. TCRdb processed the 5' RACE reads again and assigns one entry to each CDR3 protein, with no DNA. Its table lists under 500,000 distinct CDR3 sequences. This receptor was identified in a woman between 18 and 75 years old in good health. The rearrangement links TRBV6-1 to TRBJ1-6. Sequencing input: blood T cells: a sorted CD56 or NKG2C T cell subset, CD4+ or CD8+ T cells, or bulk PBMC T cells (not recorded which). The CDR3: CASSDAGLYNSPLHF.